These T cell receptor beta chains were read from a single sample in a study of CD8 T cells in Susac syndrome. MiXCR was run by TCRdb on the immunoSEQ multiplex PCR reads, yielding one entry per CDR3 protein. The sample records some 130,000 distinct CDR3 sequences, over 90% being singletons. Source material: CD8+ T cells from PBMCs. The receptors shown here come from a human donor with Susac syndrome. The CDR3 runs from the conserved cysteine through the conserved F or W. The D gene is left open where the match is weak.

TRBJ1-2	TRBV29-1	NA	TGCAGCGTTGGGGTCGGGAGGGGAGATGGCTACACCTTC	CSVGVGRGDGYTF
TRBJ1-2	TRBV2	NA	TGTGCCAGCAGTGATGGGCCGGCCGGTGGCTACACCTTC	CASSDGPAGGYTF
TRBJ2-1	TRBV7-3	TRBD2	TGTGCCAGCAGCGTCGGGACTAGTGGCTCCTACAATGAGCAGTTCTTC	CASSVGTSGSYNEQFF
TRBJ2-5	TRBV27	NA	TGTGCCAGCAGTTTTTTTCCGGACGGCTCCCAAGAGACCCAGTACTTC	CASSFFPDGSQETQYF
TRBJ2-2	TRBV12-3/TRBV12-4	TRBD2	TGTGCCAGCAGTCATAGCGGGAGCCACACCGGGGAGCTGTTTTTT	CASSHSGSHTGELFF
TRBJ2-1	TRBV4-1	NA	TGCGCCAGCAGCCATGTAAGGGGGGATGAGCAGTTCTTC	CASSHVRGDEQFF
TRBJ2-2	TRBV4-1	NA	TGCGCCAGCAGCTTGGACGAGTTTACCGGGGAGCTGTTTTTT	CASSLDEFTGELFF
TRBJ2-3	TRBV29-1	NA	TGCAGCGTTGATGAGGGCCGCCTAGATACGCAGTATTTT	CSVDEGRLDTQYF
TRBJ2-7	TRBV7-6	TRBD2	TGTGCCAGCAGCTTAGAGCTAGCGGGGCTTTCCTACGAGCAGTACTTC	CASSLELAGLSYEQYF
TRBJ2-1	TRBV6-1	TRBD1	TGTGCCAGCAGTGAATGGACAGGGAGCTCCTACAATGAGCAGTTCTTC	CASSEWTGSSYNEQFF
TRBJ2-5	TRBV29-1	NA	TGCAGCGTTGAACCCCTCCCCGGGGGCGTGGAGACCCAGTACTTC	CSVEPLPGGVETQYF